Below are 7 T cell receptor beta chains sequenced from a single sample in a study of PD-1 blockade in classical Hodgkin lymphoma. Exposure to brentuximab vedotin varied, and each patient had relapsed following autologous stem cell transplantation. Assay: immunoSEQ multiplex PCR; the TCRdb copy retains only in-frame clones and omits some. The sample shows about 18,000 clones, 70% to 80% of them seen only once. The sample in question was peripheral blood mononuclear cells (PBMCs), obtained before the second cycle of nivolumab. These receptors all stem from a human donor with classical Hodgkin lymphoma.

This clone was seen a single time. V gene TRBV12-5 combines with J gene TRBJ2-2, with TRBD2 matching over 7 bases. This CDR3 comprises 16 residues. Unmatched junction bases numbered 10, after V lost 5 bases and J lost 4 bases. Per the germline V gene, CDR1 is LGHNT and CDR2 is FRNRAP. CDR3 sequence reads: CASGTDQGGVTGELFF. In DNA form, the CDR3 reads TGTGCTAGTGGTACCGATCAGGGAGGGGTCACCGGGGAGCTGTTTTTT.

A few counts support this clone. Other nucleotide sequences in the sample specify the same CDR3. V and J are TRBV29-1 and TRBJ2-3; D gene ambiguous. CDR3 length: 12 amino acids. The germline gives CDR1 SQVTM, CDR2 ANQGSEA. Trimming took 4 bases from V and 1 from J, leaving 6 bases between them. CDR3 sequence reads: CSVGARTDTQYF. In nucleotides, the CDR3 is TGCAGCGTTGGGGCCCGCACAGATACGCAGTATTTT.

CDR3 nucleotides: TGTGCCAGCAGTGTAGCGGGAGGGAACACAGATACGCAGTATTTT. This translates into CASSVAGGNTDTQYF. This chain joins TRBV28 and TRBJ2-3, with 11 bases fitting TRBD2. CDR1 and CDR2 (germline): MDHEN, SYDVKM. The CDR3 is 15 amino acids. Losses at the gene ends were 5 bases for V and 2 bases for J; bases not matched to a gene: 3.

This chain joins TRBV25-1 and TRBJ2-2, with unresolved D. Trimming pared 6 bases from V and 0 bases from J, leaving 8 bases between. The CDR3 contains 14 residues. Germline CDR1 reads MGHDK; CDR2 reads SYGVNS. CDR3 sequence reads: CASRGESNTGELFF. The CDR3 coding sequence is TGTGCCAGCAGGGGCGAATCGAACACCGGGGAGCTGTTTTTT.

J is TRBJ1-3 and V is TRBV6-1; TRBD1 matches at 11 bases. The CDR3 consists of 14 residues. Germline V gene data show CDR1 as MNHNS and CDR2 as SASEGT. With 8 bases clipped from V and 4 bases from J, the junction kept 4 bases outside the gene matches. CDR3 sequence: CASDGTGGGNTIYF. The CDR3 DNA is TGTGCCAGCGATGGGACAGGGGGGGGAAACACCATATATTTT.

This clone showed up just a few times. CDR3 bases: TGTGCCAGCAACCCTGGGGGAGGGGGGGAGACTGAAGCTTTCTTT. This sequence encodes CASNPGGGGETEAFF. V gene TRBV6-1 combines with J gene TRBJ1-1; perhaps TRBD1 as D (6 bases). The CDR3 is made up of 15 amino acids. Germline V gene sequence: CDR1 MNHNS, CDR2 SASEGT. V lost 7 bases to trimming and J lost 5 bases, with 20 bases between them.

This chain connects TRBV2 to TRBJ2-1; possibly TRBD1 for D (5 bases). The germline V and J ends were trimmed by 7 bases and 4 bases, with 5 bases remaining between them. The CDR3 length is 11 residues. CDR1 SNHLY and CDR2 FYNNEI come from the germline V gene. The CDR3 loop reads CASKGYNEQFF. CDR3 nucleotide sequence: TGTGCCAGCAAGGGGTACAATGAGCAGTTCTTC.